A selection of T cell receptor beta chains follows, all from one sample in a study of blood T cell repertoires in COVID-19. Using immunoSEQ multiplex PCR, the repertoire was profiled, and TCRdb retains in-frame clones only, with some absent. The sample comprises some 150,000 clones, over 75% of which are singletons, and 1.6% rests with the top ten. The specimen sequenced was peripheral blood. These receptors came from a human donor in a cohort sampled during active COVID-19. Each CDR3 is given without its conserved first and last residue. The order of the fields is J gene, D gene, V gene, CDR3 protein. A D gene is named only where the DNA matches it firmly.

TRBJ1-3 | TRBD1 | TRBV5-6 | ASSRTGGSGNTIY
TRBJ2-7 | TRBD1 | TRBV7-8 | ASSRDRDYEQY
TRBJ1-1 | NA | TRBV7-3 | ASSSLRNTEAF
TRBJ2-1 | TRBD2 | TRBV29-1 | SVELASGYNEQF
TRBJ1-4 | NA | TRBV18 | ASSPGAGEKLF
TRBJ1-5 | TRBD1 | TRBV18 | ASSPYSTGYGQPQH
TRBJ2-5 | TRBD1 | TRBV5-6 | ASSFRTGYQETQY
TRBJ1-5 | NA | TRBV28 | ASREQGVHQPQH
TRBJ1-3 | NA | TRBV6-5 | ASTTGPGNTIY
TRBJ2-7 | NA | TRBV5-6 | ASSLSGTYEQY
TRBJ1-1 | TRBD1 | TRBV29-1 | SVVSPKGAAGREAF